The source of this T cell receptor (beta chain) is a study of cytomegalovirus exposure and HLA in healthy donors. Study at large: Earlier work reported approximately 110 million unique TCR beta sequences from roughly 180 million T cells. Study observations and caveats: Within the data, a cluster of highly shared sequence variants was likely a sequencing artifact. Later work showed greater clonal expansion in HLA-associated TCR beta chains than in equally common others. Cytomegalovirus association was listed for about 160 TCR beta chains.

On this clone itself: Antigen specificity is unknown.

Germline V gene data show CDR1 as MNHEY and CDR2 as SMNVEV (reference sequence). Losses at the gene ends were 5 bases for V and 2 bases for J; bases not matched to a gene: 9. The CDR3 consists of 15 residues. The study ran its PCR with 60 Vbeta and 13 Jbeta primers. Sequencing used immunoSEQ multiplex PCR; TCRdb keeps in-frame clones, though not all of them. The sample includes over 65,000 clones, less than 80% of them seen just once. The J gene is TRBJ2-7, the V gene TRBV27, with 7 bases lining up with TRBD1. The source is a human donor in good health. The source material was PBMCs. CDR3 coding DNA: TGTGCCAGCAGTGCACCGGGACAGCGTCCCTACGAGCAGTACTTC. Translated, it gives CASSAPGQRPYEQYF.